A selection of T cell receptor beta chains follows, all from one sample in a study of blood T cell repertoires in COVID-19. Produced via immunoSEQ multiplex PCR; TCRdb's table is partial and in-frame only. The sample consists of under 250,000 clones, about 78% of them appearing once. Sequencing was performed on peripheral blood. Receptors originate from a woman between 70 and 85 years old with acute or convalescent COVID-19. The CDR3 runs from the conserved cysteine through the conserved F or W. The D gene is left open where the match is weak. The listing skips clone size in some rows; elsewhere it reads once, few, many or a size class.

TGTGCCAGCAGCCCGACTAGCGGGGGGGCCAACCGAGAGACCCAGTACTTC	CASSPTSGGANRETQYF	TRBD2	TRBV7-6	TRBJ2-5	.
TGTGCCAGCAGTACCTCCGGGGGGAACACTGAAGCTTTCTTT	CASSTSGGNTEAFF	.	TRBV6-4	TRBJ1-1	.
TGTGCCAGCAGCCTGCGGGGTTATTACACAGATACGCAGTATTTT	CASSLRGYYTDTQYF	.	TRBV3-1/TRBV3-2	TRBJ2-3	.
TGTGCCAGCAGCCCATTAAGCGGGGGGTCCCGTAATACGCAGTATTTT	CASSPLSGGSRNTQYF	TRBD2	TRBV7-2	TRBJ2-3	.
TGTGCCAGCAGCTTAATCGGGGGAGGCACCTACGAGCAGTACTTC	CASSLIGGGTYEQYF	.	TRBV7-6	TRBJ2-7	.
TGTGCCAGCAGCTCCTATGACAGCCTCAATCAGCCCCAGCATTTT	CASSSYDSLNQPQHF	.	TRBV7-2	TRBJ1-5	.
TGTGCCAGTAGTCTTGGACAGAATCAGCCCCAGCATTTT	CASSLGQNQPQHF	.	TRBV19	TRBJ1-5	few
TGTGCCAGCAGCTTAGCAAGGCGGGACGAGCAGTACTTC	CASSLARRDEQYF	.	TRBV7-6	TRBJ2-7	few
TGTGCCAGCAGCCTAAACACAGGGGGTAGGACTGAAGCTTTCTTT	CASSLNTGGRTEAFF	TRBD1	TRBV6-2/TRBV6-3	TRBJ1-1	.
TGTGCCAGCAGCTTAGGGGACAGGGGAGCGGAGACCCAGTACTTC	CASSLGDRGAETQYF	TRBD1	TRBV13	TRBJ2-5	.
TGTGCCAGCAGCGTAGGTGTAGCGGGGGGTACCACCGGGGAGCTGTTTTTT	CASSVGVAGGTTGELFF	TRBD2	TRBV9	TRBJ2-2	.
TGTGCCAGCAGCTCGGGGGTTGGTGAGCAGTTCTTC	CASSSGVGEQFF	.	TRBV5-4	TRBJ2-1	.
TGTGCCAGCAGCGTGGGGGGGCCACCCGGGGAGCTGTTTTTT	CASSVGGPPGELFF	.	TRBV7-9	TRBJ2-2	.
TGTGCTAGTGGCCCACCAGGGGCCACTGAAGCTTTCTTT	CASGPPGATEAFF	.	TRBV12-5	TRBJ1-1	few
TGTGCCAGCAGCTTATTCCCCCCGACAGGGGCTAAGGGGGGCTACACCTTC	CASSLFPPTGAKGGYTF	TRBD1	TRBV7-2	TRBJ1-2	.
TGTGCCAGCGTTCACGGGAATCAGCCCCAGCATTTT	CASVHGNQPQHF	.	TRBV12-3/TRBV12-4	TRBJ1-5	.
TGCGCCAGCAGCTTGGCCTCGGTCTATGGCTACACCTTC	CASSLASVYGYTF	.	TRBV5-1	TRBJ1-2	.
TGTGCCAGCAGCAGGGGACTAGCGGGGGATCGAGAGCAGTTCTTC	CASSRGLAGDREQFF	TRBD2	TRBV5-4	TRBJ2-1	.
TGTGCCAGCAGTCGGACAGGGGAAGAGACCCAGTACTTC	CASSRTGEETQYF	TRBD1	TRBV5-4	TRBJ2-5	.
TGCGCCAGCAGCTTGGACAGGGGGCGGAGTGGCACTGAAGCTTTCTTT	CASSLDRGRSGTEAFF	TRBD1	TRBV5-1	TRBJ1-1	few
TGCGCCAGCAGTGCTAGCGGGGTTTACAATGAGCAGTTCTTC	CASSASGVYNEQFF	TRBD2	TRBV10-1	TRBJ2-1	.
TGTGCCAGCAGGAGGGGGAGATACGAGCAGTACTTC	CASRRGRYEQYF	.	TRBV3-1/TRBV3-2	TRBJ2-7	.
TGTGCCAGCAGCTACGACAGGTTCTCCTACGAGCAGTACTTC	CASSYDRFSYEQYF	.	TRBV7-2	TRBJ2-7	few
TGTGCCACCAGTGATTTGCAGCGGGGTGGGAGGACAGATACGCAGTATTTT	CATSDLQRGGRTDTQYF	TRBD2	TRBV24-1	TRBJ2-3	.
TGTGCCACCAGTGAGGCAGCGGGGGGGCAAATGACGCAGTATTTT	CATSEAAGGQMTQYF	TRBD2	TRBV24-1	TRBJ2-3	few
TGTGCCAGCAATCGAAACCACGGACAGGGGGAATGGGAAAAACTGTTTTTT	CASNRNHGQGEWEKLFF	TRBD1	TRBV2	TRBJ1-4	.
TGTGCCAGCAGCTTGCCTGGAGACCAAGAGACCCAGTACTTC	CASSLPGDQETQYF	.	TRBV5-4	TRBJ2-5	.
TGCAGCGTTGAAGGGGCAGGGGCTGGGGAGACCCAGTACTTC	CSVEGAGAGETQYF	.	TRBV29-1	TRBJ2-5	.
TGTGCCAGCAGCCAAGATCTGAGGGTAGCGGATGACTCCTACGAGCAGTACTTC	CASSQDLRVADDSYEQYF	.	TRBV3-1/TRBV3-2	TRBJ2-7	.
TGTGCCATCGCGGCTAGCGGGGGGTCAACCCTCACAGATACGCAGTATTTT	CAIAASGGSTLTDTQYF	TRBD2	TRBV10-3	TRBJ2-3	.
TGCAGCGTTGAAGGCGGAACAGGAGCAGGTGAGCAGTTCTTC	CSVEGGTGAGEQFF	.	TRBV29-1	TRBJ2-1	.
TGTGCCAGCAGACTAGAGTACGAGCAGTACTTC	CASRLEYEQYF	.	TRBV11-2	TRBJ2-7	.
TGTGCCACCAAATCCGAGACAGGGTACACTGAAGCTTTCTTT	CATKSETGYTEAFF	TRBD1	TRBV6-6	TRBJ1-1	once
TGTGCCAGCAGCTTCGGGGGAAGTGGGGCCAACGTCCTGACTTTC	CASSFGGSGANVLTF	.	TRBV7-8	TRBJ2-6	.
TGCAGCGTTGAATCCGGGAGAGGCCAGCCCCAGCATTTT	CSVESGRGQPQHF	.	TRBV29-1	TRBJ1-5	.
TGTGCCACCGGCGGAGGACTAACCACTGCAGATACGCAGTATTTT	CATGGGLTTADTQYF	.	TRBV11-2	TRBJ2-3	.
TGTGCCAGCAGCCAAGCACAGGGGGCGAGCTATGGCTACACCTTC	CASSQAQGASYGYTF	TRBD1	TRBV3-1/TRBV3-2	TRBJ1-2	.
TGTGCCAGCAGTTTTACAGGGGATGGCTACACCTTC	CASSFTGDGYTF	TRBD1	TRBV2	TRBJ1-2	.
TGCGCCAGCAGCCACCTCGGAGGGCTGGGGGGCTACACCTTC	CASSHLGGLGGYTF	.	TRBV4-1	TRBJ1-2	.
TGTGCCAGCAGCTCCGGGACCAGGGGGCTCATCTATGAGCAGTTCTTC	CASSSGTRGLIYEQFF	TRBD1	TRBV11-3	TRBJ2-1	once
TGTGCCAGCAGCTTAGGAGGTGGCTACACCTTC	CASSLGGGYTF	.	TRBV7-9	TRBJ1-2	few
TGTGCCAGCAGCCGGCCAATACGTACAGGGTCCCACGAGCAGTACTTC	CASSRPIRTGSHEQYF	.	TRBV11-2	TRBJ2-7	many
TGTGCTAGTGGTTTGGAACGTAGCTCCTACAATGAGCAGTTCTTC	CASGLERSSYNEQFF	.	TRBV12-5	TRBJ2-1	.
TGCGCCAGCAGCTTGGGACTCGGGGGGATGGTGAACACCGGGGAGCTGTTTTTT	CASSLGLGGMVNTGELFF	TRBD2	TRBV5-1	TRBJ2-2	.
TGCGCCAGCAGTGAGTCAGGAGGGCCGGGAGAGACCCAGTACTTC	CASSESGGPGETQYF	.	TRBV10-1	TRBJ2-5	few
TGTGCCAGCATACCCCCGGGGGGGCTGGGAAATGAGCAGTTCTTC	CASIPPGGLGNEQFF	TRBD2	TRBV2	TRBJ2-1	.
TGTGCCTGGGGCACAGGGTCAGAGACCCAGTACTTC	CAWGTGSETQYF	.	TRBV30	TRBJ2-5	.
TGCGCCAGCAGTCAATCGACCGGGACAGGGGGCACAGATACGCAGTATTTT	CASSQSTGTGGTDTQYF	TRBD1	TRBV23-1	TRBJ2-3	.
TGTGCCAGCTCACCGGGACAGAATTACGGACTGTTTTTT	CASSPGQNYGLFF	TRBD1	TRBV18	TRBJ1-4	.
TGTGCCAGCAGCTTCGGTGCGGGATCAGATACGCAGTATTTT	CASSFGAGSDTQYF	.	TRBV7-3	TRBJ2-3	.
TGCGCCAGCAGCCTTCTTAATATCAGGGAAGCCGGGGAGCTGTTTTTT	CASSLLNIREAGELFF	.	TRBV5-1	TRBJ2-2	.
TGTGCCAGCAGCCAAGAAATCCGGGACATCATTAGCAATCAGCCCCAGCATTTT	CASSQEIRDIISNQPQHF	.	TRBV14	TRBJ1-5	.